A single sample gave rise to the 13 T cell receptor beta chains below, sequenced in a study of cytomegalovirus exposure and HLA in healthy donors. PCR was performed using 60 Vbeta and 13 Jbeta primers. The data were produced by immunoSEQ multiplex PCR, yet TCRdb's version contains in-frame clones alone and is incomplete. The sample includes some 190,000 clones, over 70% of them seen just once. The sample taken for sequencing was PBMCs. The receptors here all came from a woman aged 30 to 39 in good health and CMV-seropositive.

The V and J genes are TRBV6-5 and TRBJ1-2; TRBD1 is a possible D gene (6 bases). V shed 6 bases and J shed 2 bases, with 13 bases lying between them. This CDR3 contains 14 residues. The germline V gene encodes CDR1 MNHEY and CDR2 SVGAGI. Here the CDR3 DNA reads TGTGCCAGCAGCCCAATTACAGGGAACTATGGCTACACCTTC. It yields the protein CASSPITGNYGYTF.

In this sample, this clone turned up a few times. The CDR3 protein is CASSLVGGEQYF. The CDR3, as DNA: TGTGCCAGCAGCTTGGTAGGGGGCGAGCAGTACTTC. The chain is built from TRBV5-5 and TRBJ2-7; tentative D call: TRBD1 (6 bases). This CDR3 is built from 12 residues. The germline V and J ends were trimmed by 0 bases and 6 bases, with 7 bases remaining between them. Germline CDR1 reads SGHKS; CDR2 reads YYEKEE (reference sequence).

V usage is TRBV6-6 and J usage is TRBJ1-2, with 7 bases aligning to TRBD1. The germline V gene has CDR1 MNHNY and CDR2 SVGAGI (reference sequence). The V gene end was trimmed by 6 bases and the J gene end by 8 bases; junction bases not matched to a gene: 9. The CDR3 totals 13 residues. CDR3 residues: CASSSGQALGYTF. CDR3 DNA sequence: TGTGCCAGCAGCAGCGGACAGGCCTTAGGCTACACCTTC.

The chain employs TRBV5-6 and TRBJ1-5; TRBD1 matches 8 bases. CDR3 length equals 14 residues. CDR1 and CDR2 from the germline V gene are SGHDT and YYEEEE. With 3 bases clipped from V and 7 bases from J, the junction kept 6 bases outside the gene matches. CDR3 sequence: CASSWGQDGQPQHF. For the CDR3, the DNA is TGTGCCAGCAGCTGGGGACAGGACGGGCAGCCCCAGCATTTT.

The gene calls are TRBV15 and TRBJ2-3; 8 bases are shared with TRBD2. Trimming took 0 bases from V and 4 from J; bases not matched to a gene: 6. This CDR3 has 16 residues. Looked up from germline, CDR1 is LNHNV and CDR2 is YYDKDF (reference sequence). The DNA of the CDR3 is TGTGCCACCAGCAGAGAAGCGGGAGAGGGGGCAGATACGCAGTATTTT. Its translation is CATSREAGEGADTQYF.

The chain combines TRBV2 with TRBJ2-3; 9 nucleotides line up with TRBD2. Germline V lookup: CDR1 SNHLY, CDR2 FYNNEI. The V gene end was trimmed by 6 bases and the J gene end by 5 bases; junction bases not matched to a gene: 6. CDR3 length: 14 residues. The CDR3 nucleotides read TGTGCCAGCAGACTTAGCGGGAGTGGAGATACGCAGTATTTT. Protein: CASRLSGSGDTQYF.

The chain links TRBV19 to TRBJ2-3; D is unclear. CDR3 size: 12 residues. The V gene lost 1 base and the J gene lost 5 bases, with 4 bases spanning the gap. Germline V lookup: CDR1 LNHDA, CDR2 SQIVND (reference sequence). The CDR3 DNA reads as TGTGCCAGTAGTATAGTAAAAGATACGCAGTATTTT. Its protein is CASSIVKDTQYF.

This clone was seen a handful of times. J is TRBJ1-5 and V is TRBV6-4, with TRBD1 matching 11 bases. The CDR3 sequence is 14 residues long. Per germline, CDR1 MRHNA and CDR2 SNTAGT. The ends lost 6 bases at V and 6 bases at J; junction bases unmatched: 4. The CDR3 bases are TGTGCCAGCAGCGCCGGGACAGGGGGTCAGCCCCAGCATTTT. This translates into CASSAGTGGQPQHF.

The chain employs TRBV27 and TRBJ2-7; a possible D gene is TRBD1 (5 bases). The germline gives CDR1 MNHEY, CDR2 SMNVEV (reference sequence). This CDR3 region has 16 residues. Trimming left V 0 bases short and J 2 bases short, with 14 bases between. Here the CDR3 DNA reads TGTGCCAGCAGTTTATCCCCCGACAGCCTAACCTACGAGCAGTACTTC. It is translated as CASSLSPDSLTYEQYF.

V and J are TRBV10-1 and TRBJ2-7, with 8 nucleotides matching TRBD2. Germline assignment: CDR1 WNHNN and CDR2 SYGVQD (reference sequence). Unmatched junction bases numbered 6, after V lost 2 bases and J lost 0 bases. The CDR3 consists of 16 residues. The CDR3 here is CASSEKQGLGSYEQYF. In DNA form, the CDR3 reads TGCGCCAGCAGTGAGAAACAGGGACTAGGCTCCTACGAGCAGTACTTC.

J is TRBJ2-5 and V is TRBV7-9, with a tentative D call TRBD2 (6 bases). CDR1 is SEHNR and CDR2 is FQNEAQ in the germline V gene (reference sequence). Trimming pared 5 bases from V and 1 base from J, leaving 11 bases between. CDR3 length: 14 amino acids. The CDR3 DNA sequence: TGTGCCAGCAGCGGGAGGACTGTCCAAGAGACCCAGTACTTC. This translates into CASSGRTVQETQYF.

The chain carries TRBV4-1 and TRBJ2-1, with TRBD2 matching over 7 bases. Germline V gives CDR1 MGHRA, CDR2 YSYEKL. The CDR3 is 15 amino acids. The junction had 10 bases not matched to a gene; V was cut back by 4 bases and J by 7 bases. In DNA form, the CDR3 reads TGCGCCAGCAGCCTATCGGCGGGAGAGTGGAATGAGCAGTTCTTC. Protein: CASSLSAGEWNEQFF.

CDR3 in DNA: TGTGCCAGCAGCGTAGCTGGGACAGGGGGCGTCGGTGAAAAACTGTTTTTT. Protein sequence: CASSVAGTGGVGEKLFF. The J gene is TRBJ1-4, the V gene TRBV9, with TRBD1 identical over 12 bases. Germline CDR1 SGDLS, CDR2 YYNGEE. V was clipped by 0 bases and J by 7 bases; unmatched bases: 7. The CDR3 has 17 residues.